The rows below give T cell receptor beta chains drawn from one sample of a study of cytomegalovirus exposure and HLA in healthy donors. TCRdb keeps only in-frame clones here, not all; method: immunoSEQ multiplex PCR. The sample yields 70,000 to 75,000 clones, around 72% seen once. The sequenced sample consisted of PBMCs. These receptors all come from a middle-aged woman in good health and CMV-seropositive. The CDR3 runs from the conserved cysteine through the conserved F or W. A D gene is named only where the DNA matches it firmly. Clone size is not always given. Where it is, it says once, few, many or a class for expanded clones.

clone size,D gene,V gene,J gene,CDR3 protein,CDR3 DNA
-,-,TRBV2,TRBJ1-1,CASRSHGSTEAFF,TGTGCCAGCAGGAGCCACGGGAGCACTGAAGCTTTCTTT
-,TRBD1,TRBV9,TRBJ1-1,CASSATTGGTEAFF,TGTGCCAGCAGCGCCACTACAGGGGGCACTGAAGCTTTCTTT
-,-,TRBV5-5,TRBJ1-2,CASSVVTTDIYGYTF,TGTGCCAGCAGCGTTGTGACGACGGACATTTATGGCTACACCTTC
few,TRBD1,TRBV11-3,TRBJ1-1,CASSRQGARNTEAFF,TGTGCCAGCAGCAGACAGGGGGCGAGGAACACTGAAGCTTTCTTT
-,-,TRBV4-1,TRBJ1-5,CASSQGGLYNQPQHF,TGCGCCAGCAGCCAAGGCGGACTGTACAATCAGCCCCAGCATTTT
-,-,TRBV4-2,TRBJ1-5,CASSQQPDSQGSNQPQHF,TGTGCCAGCAGCCAACAGCCCGACAGTCAGGGGAGCAATCAGCCCCAGCATTTT
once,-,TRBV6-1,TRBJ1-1,CASSEVRNTEAFF,TGTGCCAGCAGTGAAGTTAGGAACACTGAAGCTTTCTTT
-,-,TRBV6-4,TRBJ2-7,CASSVRYEQYF,TGTGCCAGCAGTGTTCGGTACGAGCAGTACTTC
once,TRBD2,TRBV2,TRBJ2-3,CASSSAGGGSDTQYF,TGTGCCAGCAGCTCAGCGGGGGGCGGCTCAGATACGCAGTATTTT
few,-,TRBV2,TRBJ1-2,CASSKGSGGTF,TGTGCCAGCAGCAAGGGATCCGGGGGCACCTTC
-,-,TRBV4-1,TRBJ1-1,CASSPHTGNTEAFF,TGCGCCAGCAGCCCCCACACAGGGAACACTGAAGCTTTCTTT
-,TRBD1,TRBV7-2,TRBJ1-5,CASSTGGRDNQPQHF,TGTGCCAGCAGCACAGGGGGGAGGGATAATCAGCCCCAGCATTTT
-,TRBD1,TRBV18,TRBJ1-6,CASSPDRTGLNSPLHF,TGTGCCAGCTCACCTGATCGGACAGGGCTTAATTCACCCCTCCACTTT
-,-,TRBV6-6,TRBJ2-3,CASSYLAGTDTQYF,TGTGCCAGCAGTTACCTGGCAGGTACAGATACGCAGTATTTT
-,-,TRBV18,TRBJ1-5,CASSPRDFSNQPQHF,TGTGCCAGCTCCCCCCGGGACTTTAGCAATCAGCCCCAGCATTTT
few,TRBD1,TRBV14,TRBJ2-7,CASSQGTVGRGQGISLSYEQYF,TGTGCCAGCAGCCAAGGTACCGTAGGTAGGGGACAGGGCATATCCCTCTCCTACGAGCAGTACTTC
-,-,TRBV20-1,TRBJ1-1,CSARDEPYAFF,TGCAGTGCTAGAGATGAGCCGTATGCTTTCTTT